What follows are 11 T cell receptor beta chains derived from one specimen sequenced in a study of blood T cell repertoires in COVID-19. Sequencing was performed with immunoSEQ multiplex PCR; in TCRdb, only in-frame clones are kept and a portion is missing. The profile shows some 43,000 clones, 65% to 85% of them singletons. Sequencing was carried out using peripheral blood. Every receptor here comes from a man aged 50 to 60 with active COVID-19.

This sequence joins TRBV28 and TRBJ1-4, with a tentative D call TRBD1 (5 bases). The V end was cut by 7 bases, the J end by 6 bases, with 18 bases between. This CDR3 comprises 15 residues. From germline, CDR1 is MDHEN and CDR2 SYDVKM. The DNA of the CDR3 is TGTGCCAGCAACTCCGGGGGGGGAGGAGATGAAAAACTGTTTTTT. Its translation is CASNSGGGGDEKLFF. Filled out from reference TRBV28 and TRBJ1-4, the complete variable domain reads DVKVTQSSRYLVKRTGEKVFLECVQDMDHENMFWYRQDPGLGLRLIYFSYDVKMKEKGDIPEGYSVSREKKERFSLILESASTNQTSMYLCASNSGGGGDEKLFFGSGTQLSVL.

The V gene is TRBV6-5, the J gene TRBJ1-2, with D maybe TRBD1 (5 bases). Trimming cost V 0 bases and J 4 bases, with 9 bases left between them. Looked up from germline, CDR1 is MNHEY and CDR2 is SVGAGI. The CDR3 is made up of 14 amino acids. CDR3 nucleotides: TGTGCCAGCAGTTACTCGGGGGGTCCCTATGGCTACACCTTC. Translation gives CASSYSGGPYGYTF.

The chain couples TRBV7-2 to TRBJ2-1; 10 nucleotides align to TRBD2. The ends lost 5 bases at V and 8 bases at J; junction bases unmatched: 9. This CDR3 region has 15 residues. Germline loops: CDR1 SGHTA, CDR2 FQGNSA. For the CDR3, the DNA is TGTGCCAGCAGCCTAAGGGTAGCGGGGGGTTATGAGCAGTTCTTC. Its protein product is CASSLRVAGGYEQFF.

This chain uses TRBV5-1 with TRBJ2-3; D possibly corresponds to TRBD1 (6 bases). CDR3 length: 15 amino acids. Germline loops: CDR1 SGHRS, CDR2 YFSETQ. Trimming removed 3 bases at V and 2 bases at J, with 13 bases between. In DNA form, the CDR3 reads TGCGCCAGCAGCTCCGGACAGTACTCCACAGATACGCAGTATTTT. Protein: CASSSGQYSTDTQYF.

The rearrangement uses TRBV4-3 and TRBJ2-5; D is possibly TRBD2 (5 bases). CDR1 is LGHNA and CDR2 is YSLEER in the germline V gene. V lost 0 bases to trimming and J lost 2 bases, with 10 bases between them. The CDR3 is 15 residues long. The CDR3 DNA reads as TGCGCCAGCAGCCAAGACCGGACTTTACAAGAGACCCAGTACTTC. Translated: CASSQDRTLQETQYF.

The chain has TRBV6-2 or TRBV6-3 and TRBJ1-2; 7 nucleotides line up with TRBD1. The CDR3 has 16 amino acids. The ends lost 2 bases at V and 0 bases at J; junction bases unmatched: 6. Germline CDR1 is MNHEY and CDR2 is SVGEGT. The CDR3 loop reads CASSYRGTVTNYGYTF. The CDR3 coding sequence is TGTGCCAGCAGTTACCGCGGGACAGTTACTAACTATGGCTACACCTTC.

This sequence joins TRBV6-5 and TRBJ2-2; 9 bases align to TRBD1. With 6 bases clipped from V and 4 bases from J, the junction kept 6 bases outside the gene matches. CDR3 length: 15 residues. CDR1 and CDR2 from the germline V gene are MNHEY and SVGAGI. CDR3 sequence (DNA): TGTGCCAGCAGCCCGGGACAGGGTTTCACCGGGGAGCTGTTTTTT. Its translation: CASSPGQGFTGELFF.

V usage is TRBV4-3 and J usage is TRBJ2-5; 7 bases map to TRBD2. The CDR3 totals 17 residues. J gave up 0 bases and V 1 base, and 8 bases lay outside the gene matches. Germline V lookup: CDR1 LGHNA, CDR2 YSLEER. CDR3 nucleotide sequence: TGCGCCAGCAGCCAAGGGAACAGCGGGGCCCACCAAGAGACCCAGTACTTC. The encoded protein is CASSQGNSGAHQETQYF.

The chain couples TRBV4-1 to TRBJ1-3; the D gene is possibly TRBD1 (6 bases). V shed 4 bases and J shed 2 bases, with 12 bases lying between them. The CDR3 totals 15 residues. Germline CDR1 reads MGHRA; CDR2 reads YSYEKL. The DNA of the CDR3 is TGCGCCAGCAGCCCTACCGAGGGGGCTGGAAACACCATATATTTT. It encodes CASSPTEGAGNTIYF.

This clone ranks as medium-sized (0.01 to 0.1%). The genes are TRBV27 and TRBJ2-7; 7 positions agree with TRBD1. Losses at the gene ends were 6 bases for V and 5 bases for J; bases not matched to a gene: 4. Germline V CDR1 and CDR2: MNHEY, SMNVEV (reference sequence). The CDR3 has 12 amino acids. CDR3 amino acids: CASRTGPHEQYF. The CDR3 region has the DNA TGTGCCAGCAGGACAGGGCCCCACGAGCAGTACTTC.

J is TRBJ2-1 and V is TRBV21-1; whether TRBD2, the table's D call, matches the DNA was not checked. TRBV21-1 is recorded as a pseudogene. The CDR3 is 16 residues long. The CDR3 DNA reads as TGTGCCAGCAGCTCCTGGGCTAGCGGGGGGGCAAATGAGCAGTTCTTC. It codes for CASSSWASGGANEQFF.